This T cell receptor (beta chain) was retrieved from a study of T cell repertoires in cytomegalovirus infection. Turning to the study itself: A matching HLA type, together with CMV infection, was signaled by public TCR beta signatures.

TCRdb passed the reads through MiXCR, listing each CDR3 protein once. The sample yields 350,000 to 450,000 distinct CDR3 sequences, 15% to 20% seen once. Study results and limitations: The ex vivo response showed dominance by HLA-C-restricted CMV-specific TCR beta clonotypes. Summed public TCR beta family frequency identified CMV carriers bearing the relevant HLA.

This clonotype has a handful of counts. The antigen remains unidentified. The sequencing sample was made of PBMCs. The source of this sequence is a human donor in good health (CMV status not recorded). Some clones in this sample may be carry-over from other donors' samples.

The CDR3 protein is CSASDRDRGSYEQYF. CDR3 sequence (DNA): TGCAGTGCTAGCGATCGGGACAGGGGTTCCTACGAGCAGTACTTC. The chain combines TRBV20-1 with TRBJ2-7; 10 bases are a match to TRBD1. The germline CDR1 and CDR2 sequences are DFQATT and SNEGSKA (reference sequence). Losses at the gene ends were 3 bases for V and 1 base for J; bases not matched to a gene: 6. The CDR3 spans 15 residues.